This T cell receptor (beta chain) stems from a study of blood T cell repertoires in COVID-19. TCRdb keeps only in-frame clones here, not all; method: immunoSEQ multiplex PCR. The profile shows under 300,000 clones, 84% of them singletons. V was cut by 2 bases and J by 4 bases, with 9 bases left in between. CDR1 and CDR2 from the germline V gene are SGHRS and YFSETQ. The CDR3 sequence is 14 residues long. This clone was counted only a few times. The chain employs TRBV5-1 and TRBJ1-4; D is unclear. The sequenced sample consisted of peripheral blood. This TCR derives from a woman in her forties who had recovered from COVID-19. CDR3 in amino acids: CASSFGVGNEKLFF. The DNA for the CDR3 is TGCGCCAGCAGCTTCGGGGTGGGTAATGAAAAACTGTTTTTT.